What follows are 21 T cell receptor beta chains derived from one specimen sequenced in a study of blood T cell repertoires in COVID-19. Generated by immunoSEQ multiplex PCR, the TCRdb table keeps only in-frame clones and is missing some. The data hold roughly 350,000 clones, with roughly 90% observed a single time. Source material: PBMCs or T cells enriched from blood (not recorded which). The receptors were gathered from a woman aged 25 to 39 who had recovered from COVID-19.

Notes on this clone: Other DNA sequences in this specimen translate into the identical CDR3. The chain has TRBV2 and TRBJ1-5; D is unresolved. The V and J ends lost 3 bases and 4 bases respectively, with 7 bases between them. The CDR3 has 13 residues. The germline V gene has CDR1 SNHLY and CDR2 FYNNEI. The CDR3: CASSEGLNQPQHF. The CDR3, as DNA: TGTGCCAGCAGTGAGGGCCTAAATCAGCCCCAGCATTTT. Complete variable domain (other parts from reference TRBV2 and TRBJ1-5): EPEVTQTPSHQVTQMGQEVILRCVPISNHLYFYWYRQILGQKVEFLVSFYNNEISEKSEIFDDQFSVERPDGSNFTLKIRSTKLEDSAMYFCASSEGLNQPQHFGDGTRLSIL.

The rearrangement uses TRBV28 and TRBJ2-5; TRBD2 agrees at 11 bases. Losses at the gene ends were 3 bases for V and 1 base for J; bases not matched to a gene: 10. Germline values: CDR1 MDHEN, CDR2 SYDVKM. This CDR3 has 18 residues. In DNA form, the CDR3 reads TGTGCCAGCAGTTTGGGGCTAGCGGGGGGTACCTCCCAAGAGACCCAGTACTTC. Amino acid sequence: CASSLGLAGGTSQETQYF.

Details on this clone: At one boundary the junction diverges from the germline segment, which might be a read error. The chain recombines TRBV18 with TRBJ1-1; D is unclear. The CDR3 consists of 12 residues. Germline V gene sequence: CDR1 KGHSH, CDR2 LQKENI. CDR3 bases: TGTGCCAGCTCCCCGGGATCGGGCCCCTCGCTCTTT. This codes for CASSPGSGPSLF.

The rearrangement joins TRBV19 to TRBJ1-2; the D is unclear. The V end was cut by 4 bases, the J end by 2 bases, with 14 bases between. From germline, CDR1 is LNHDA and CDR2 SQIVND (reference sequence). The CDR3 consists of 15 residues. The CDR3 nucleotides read TGTGCCAGTAGTAAGGTGTGGGCAGGAAACTATGGCTACACCTTC. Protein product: CASSKVWAGNYGYTF.

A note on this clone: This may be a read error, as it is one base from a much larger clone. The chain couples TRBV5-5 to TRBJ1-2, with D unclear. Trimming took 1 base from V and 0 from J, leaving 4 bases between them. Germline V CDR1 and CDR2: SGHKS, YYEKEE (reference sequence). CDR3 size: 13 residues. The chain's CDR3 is CASSLTANYGYTF. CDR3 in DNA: TGTGCCAGCAGCTTGACGGCTAACTATGGCTACACCTTC.

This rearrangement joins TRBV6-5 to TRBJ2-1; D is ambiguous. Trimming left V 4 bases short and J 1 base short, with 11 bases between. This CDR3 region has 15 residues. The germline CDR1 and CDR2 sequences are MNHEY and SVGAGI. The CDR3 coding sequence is TGTGCCAGCAGTTCCCTTCCCGTGTCCTACAATGAGCAGTTCTTC. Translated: CASSSLPVSYNEQFF.

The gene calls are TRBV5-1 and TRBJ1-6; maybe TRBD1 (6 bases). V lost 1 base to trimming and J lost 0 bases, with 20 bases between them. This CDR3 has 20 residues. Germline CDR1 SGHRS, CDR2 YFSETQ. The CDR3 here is CASSLNFTDRQSSYNSPLHF. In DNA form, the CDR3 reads TGCGCCAGCAGCTTGAATTTTACAGACAGGCAGAGCTCCTATAATTCACCCCTCCACTTT.

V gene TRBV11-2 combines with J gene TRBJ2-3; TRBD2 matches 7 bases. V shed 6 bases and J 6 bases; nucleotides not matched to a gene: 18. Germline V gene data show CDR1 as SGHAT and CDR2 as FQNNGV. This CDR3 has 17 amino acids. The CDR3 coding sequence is TGTGCCAGCAGTCCGAATAACGGGCGGGGGTCCGGGGATACGCAGTATTTT. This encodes CASSPNNGRGSGDTQYF.

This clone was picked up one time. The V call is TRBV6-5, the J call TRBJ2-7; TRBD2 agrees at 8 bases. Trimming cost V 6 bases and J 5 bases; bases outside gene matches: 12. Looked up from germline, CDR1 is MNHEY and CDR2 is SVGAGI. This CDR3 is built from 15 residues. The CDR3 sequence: CASSRSGAVGNEQYF. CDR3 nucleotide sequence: TGTGCCAGCAGCCGTAGCGGGGCCGTCGGGAACGAGCAGTACTTC.

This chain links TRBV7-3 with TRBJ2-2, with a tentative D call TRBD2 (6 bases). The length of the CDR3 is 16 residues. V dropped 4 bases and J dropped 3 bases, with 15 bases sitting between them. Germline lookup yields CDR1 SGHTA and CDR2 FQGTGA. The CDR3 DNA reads TGTGCCAGCAGCTCTCTCCCGGGACTTTACACCGGGGAGCTGTTTTTT. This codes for CASSSLPGLYTGELFF.

The chain's CDR3 is CASSLAPLAGVETQYF. The CDR3 DNA is TGTGCCAGCAGCTTAGCGCCACTAGCGGGAGTAGAGACCCAGTACTTC. V is TRBV7-2 and J is TRBJ2-5; TRBD2 matches at 11 bases. Germline trimming cut 0 bases from V and 4 bases from J; bases unmatched to any gene: 4. The CDR3 totals 16 residues. CDR1 SGHTA and CDR2 FQGNSA come from the germline V gene.

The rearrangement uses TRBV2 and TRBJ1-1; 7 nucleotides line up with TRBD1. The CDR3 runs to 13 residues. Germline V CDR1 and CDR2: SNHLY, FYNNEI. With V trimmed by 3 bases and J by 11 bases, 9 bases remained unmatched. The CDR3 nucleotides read TGTGCCAGCAGTGAGGTTTGGAGGGGGCGGGCTTTCTTT. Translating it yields CASSEVWRGRAFF.

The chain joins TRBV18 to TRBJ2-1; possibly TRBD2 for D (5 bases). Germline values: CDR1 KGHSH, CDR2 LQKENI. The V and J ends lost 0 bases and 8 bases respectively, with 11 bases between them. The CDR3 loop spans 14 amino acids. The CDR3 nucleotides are TGTGCCAGCTCACCACCAACGGGATTCGATGAGCAGTTCTTC. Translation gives CASSPPTGFDEQFF.

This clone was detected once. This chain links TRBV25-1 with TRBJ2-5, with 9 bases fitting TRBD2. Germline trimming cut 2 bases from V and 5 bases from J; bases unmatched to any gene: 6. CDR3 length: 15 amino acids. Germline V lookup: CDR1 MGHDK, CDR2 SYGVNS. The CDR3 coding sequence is TGTGCCAGCAGTGAACCGGGACTAGCAGGGGAGACCCAGTACTTC. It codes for CASSEPGLAGETQYF.

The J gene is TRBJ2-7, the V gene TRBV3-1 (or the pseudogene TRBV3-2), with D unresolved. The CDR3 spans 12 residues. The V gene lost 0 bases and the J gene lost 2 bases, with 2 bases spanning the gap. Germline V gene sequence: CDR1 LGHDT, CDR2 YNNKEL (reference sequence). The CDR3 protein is CASSQDTYEQYF. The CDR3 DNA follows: TGTGCCAGCAGCCAAGATACCTACGAGCAGTACTTC.

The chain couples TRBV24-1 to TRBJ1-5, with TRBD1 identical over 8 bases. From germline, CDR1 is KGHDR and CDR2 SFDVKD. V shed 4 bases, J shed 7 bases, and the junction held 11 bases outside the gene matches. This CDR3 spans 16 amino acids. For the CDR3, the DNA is TGTGCCACCAGTGACCCAGGACAGGGTGACGGGCAGCCCCAGCATTTT. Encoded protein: CATSDPGQGDGQPQHF.

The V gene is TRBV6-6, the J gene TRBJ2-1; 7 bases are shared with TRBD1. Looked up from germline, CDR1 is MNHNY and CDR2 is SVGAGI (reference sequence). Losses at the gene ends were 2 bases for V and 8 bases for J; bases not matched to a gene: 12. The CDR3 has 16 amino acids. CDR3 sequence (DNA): TGTGCCAGCAGTTACCCCGGGACAGCAAAATTCCATGAGCAGTTCTTC. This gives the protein CASSYPGTAKFHEQFF.

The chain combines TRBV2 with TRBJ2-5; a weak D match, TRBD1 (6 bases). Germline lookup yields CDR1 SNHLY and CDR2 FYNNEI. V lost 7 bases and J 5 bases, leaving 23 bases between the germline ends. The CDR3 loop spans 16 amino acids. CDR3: CASNLVGSAQGETQYF. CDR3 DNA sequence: TGTGCCAGCAATTTGGTTGGTTCAGCACAGGGTGAGACCCAGTACTTC.

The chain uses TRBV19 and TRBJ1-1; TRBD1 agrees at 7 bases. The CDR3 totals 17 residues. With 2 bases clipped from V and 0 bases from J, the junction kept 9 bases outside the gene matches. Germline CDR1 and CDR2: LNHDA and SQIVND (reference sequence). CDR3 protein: CASSIRGGGGMNTEAFF. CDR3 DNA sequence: TGTGCCAGTAGTATACGAGGGGGCGGAGGCATGAACACTGAAGCTTTCTTT.

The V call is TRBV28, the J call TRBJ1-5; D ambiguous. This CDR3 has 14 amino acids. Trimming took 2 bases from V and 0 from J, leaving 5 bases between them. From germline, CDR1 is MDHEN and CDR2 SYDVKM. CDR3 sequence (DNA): TGTGCCAGCAGTTTACAGATTAGCAATCAGCCCCAGCATTTT. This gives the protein CASSLQISNQPQHF.

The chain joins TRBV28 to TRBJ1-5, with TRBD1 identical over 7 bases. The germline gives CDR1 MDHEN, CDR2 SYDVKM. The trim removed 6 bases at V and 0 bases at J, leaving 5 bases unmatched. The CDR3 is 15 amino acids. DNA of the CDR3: TGTGCCAGCAGCCCTGGGACAGCTAGCAATCAGCCCCAGCATTTT. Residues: CASSPGTASNQPQHF.